These T cell receptor beta chains were read from a single sample in a study of regulatory T cells in long-lasting Graves disease. MiXCR, applied by TCRdb to the multiplex PCR reads, yields one record per CDR3 protein. Of about 380,000 distinct CDR3 sequences listed, roughly a sixth were seen once; the top ten hold approximately 22%. Sample: peripheral blood mononuclear cells (PBMCs), taken at new diagnosis, from a patient treated with antithyroid drugs. These receptors were collected from a female donor with Graves disease. The CDR3 runs from the conserved cysteine through the conserved F or W. D genes are given only for firm matches.

j_gene | d_gene | v_gene | len | CDR3aa
TRBJ1-1 | TRBD1 | TRBV7-9 | 14 | CASSRTGGNTEAFF
TRBJ2-5 | . | TRBV28 | 15 | CASQGNRLDQETQYF
TRBJ2-7 | TRBD1 | TRBV11-2 | 16 | CASSWMVTGGSYEQYF
TRBJ2-7 | . | TRBV11-2 | 13 | CASSLAAYGEQYF
TRBJ1-4 | . | TRBV7-9 | 13 | CASSSTVNEKLFF
TRBJ1-2 | . | TRBV12-3/TRBV12-4 | 13 | CATGRGVNYGYTF
TRBJ1-5 | . | TRBV6-2/TRBV6-3 | 16 | CASSYEVGPLNQPQHF
TRBJ1-2 | . | TRBV9 | 14 | CASSPTTNGESYTF
TRBJ2-5 | . | TRBV28 | 12 | CASSLFRETQYF
TRBJ2-5 | . | TRBV12-3/TRBV12-4 | 15 | CASTSDRGAQETQYF
TRBJ2-1 | . | TRBV7-9 | 16 | CASSPRNTSSYNEQFF
TRBJ2-3 | . | TRBV28 | 17 | CASSLVAVSRGTDTQYF
TRBJ2-4 | . | TRBV24-1 | 15 | CATSDSETEKNIQYF
TRBJ1-1 | . | TRBV29-1 | 10 | CSVADTEAFF
TRBJ2-3 | . | TRBV7-2 | 14 | CASSSYQGPDTQYF
TRBJ2-7 | . | TRBV5-8 | 13 | CASSLRTSYEQYF
TRBJ2-1 | . | TRBV7-9 | 11 | CASSPKDEQFF
TRBJ2-7 | TRBD2 | TRBV28 | 13 | CASSPGGQGLAAF
TRBJ2-1 | TRBD1 | TRBV7-9 | 15 | CASSTGQDLYNEQFF
TRBJ1-4 | . | TRBV12-3/TRBV12-4 | 17 | CASSLGERVRTNEKLFF
TRBJ1-4 | . | TRBV2 | 13 | CASRRRENEKLFF
TRBJ2-1 | TRBD2 | TRBV6-2/TRBV6-3 | 17 | CASSPFTGGLTYNEQFF
TRBJ2-1 | . | TRBV2 | 15 | CASSDEGGSYNEQFF
TRBJ2-7 | . | TRBV5-1 | 14 | CASSLAFPRREQYF
TRBJ1-6 | TRBD1 | TRBV20-1 | 15 | CSATTGEAYNSPLHF
TRBJ2-1 | TRBD2 | TRBV2 | 15 | CASSEGSGVLLFQFF
TRBJ2-3 | . | TRBV5-1 | 14 | CASSVGQEEDTQYF
TRBJ1-2 | . | TRBV20-1 | 14 | CSARRVVGAYGYTF
TRBJ2-1 | TRBD2 | TRBV28 | 16 | CASSLGLAGVRIEQFF
TRBJ2-7 | TRBD2 | TRBV15 | 19 | CATSTNRLAGVPGYYEQYF
TRBJ1-5 | . | TRBV28 | 15 | CASSLRRASNQPQHF
TRBJ2-7 | . | TRBV27 | 15 | CASSLGGDLSYEQYF
TRBJ2-5 | . | TRBV13 | 15 | CASSPQGAYQETQYF
TRBJ2-1 | . | TRBV11-2 | 14 | CASRRTDSYNEQFF